The entry below describes one T cell receptor (beta chain). The source of the sample is a study of cytomegalovirus exposure and HLA in healthy donors. The PCR was carried out with 60 Vbeta primers and 13 Jbeta primers. The table came from immunoSEQ multiplex PCR; TCRdb's copy has only in-frame clones and leaves some out. The sample holds 100,000 or so clones; 65% to 85% are singletons and the top ten take under 5.5%. Per the germline V gene, CDR1 is SNHLY and CDR2 is FYNNEI. V was trimmed by 8 bases and J by 5 bases, leaving 18 bases between them. The length of the CDR3 is 14 residues. J is TRBJ1-2 and V is TRBV2, with D uncertain. The TCR comes from a middle-aged man in good health and CMV-seropositive. The sequenced sample was PBMCs. The CDR3 region is CASHFAVPTYGYTF. CDR3 nucleotides: TGTGCCAGCCACTTCGCGGTCCCCACTTATGGCTACACCTTC.